The clone carrying this T cell receptor beta chain was detected only a few times. Its antigen is currently unknown. This sample is part of a study of naive and memory T cell subsets. Broader study findings: Naive repertoires, especially CD8, held a few larger clonotypes, possibly memory cells re-expressing CD45RA. Activation and differentiation may alter RNA-based TCR counts.

Germline CDR1 reads DFQATT; CDR2 reads SNEGSKA (reference sequence). The V end was cut by 3 bases, the J end by 2 bases, with 10 bases between. The CDR3 has 13 residues. The beta constant-region primer was an equimolar mix of two oligonucleotides covering TRBC1 and TRBC2. Ligated cDNA was amplified by four rounds of PCR with nested alpha and beta constant-region primers and SP2. TCRdb reprocessed the UMI-ligation and nested PCR reads with MiXCR, giving one entry per CDR3 protein. The data show some 82,000 distinct CDR3 sequences, around 11% seen once. The sequence derives from a human donor in good health. The sample consisted of naive CD4+ T cells from blood. The rearrangement uses TRBV20-1 and TRBJ2-5; D is uncertain. CDR3 bases: TGCAGTGCTAGGGCGGCTGGTCAAGAGACCCAGTACTTC. It specifies CSARAAGQETQYF.